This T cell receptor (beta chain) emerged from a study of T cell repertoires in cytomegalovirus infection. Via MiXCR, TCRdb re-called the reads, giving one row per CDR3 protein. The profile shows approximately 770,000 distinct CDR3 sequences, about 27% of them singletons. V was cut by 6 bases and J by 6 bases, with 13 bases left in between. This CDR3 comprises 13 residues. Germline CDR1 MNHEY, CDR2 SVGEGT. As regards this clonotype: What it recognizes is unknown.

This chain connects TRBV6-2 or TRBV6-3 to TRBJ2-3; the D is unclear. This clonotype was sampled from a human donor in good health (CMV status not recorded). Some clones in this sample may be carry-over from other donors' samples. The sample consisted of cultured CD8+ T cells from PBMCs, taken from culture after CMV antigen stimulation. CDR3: CASSIGIGDTQYF. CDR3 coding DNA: TGTGCCAGCAGCATAGGGATCGGGGATACGCAGTATTTT.